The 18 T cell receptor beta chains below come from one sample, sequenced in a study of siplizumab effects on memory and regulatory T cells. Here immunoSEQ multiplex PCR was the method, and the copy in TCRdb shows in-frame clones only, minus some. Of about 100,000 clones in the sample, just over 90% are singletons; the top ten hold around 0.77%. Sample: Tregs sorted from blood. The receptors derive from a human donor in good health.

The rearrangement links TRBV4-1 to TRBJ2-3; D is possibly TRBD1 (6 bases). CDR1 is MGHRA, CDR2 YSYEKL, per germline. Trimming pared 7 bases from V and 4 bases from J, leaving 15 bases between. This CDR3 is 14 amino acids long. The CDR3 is CASIRLGASDTQYF. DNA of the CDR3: TGCGCCAGCATACGATTGGGGGCTTCAGATACGCAGTATTTT.

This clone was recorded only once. The CDR3 DNA follows: TGTGCCTGGAAGGGCGGCCCGGGACAACGGAGCTCCTACGAGCAGTACTTC. Translating it yields CAWKGGPGQRSSYEQYF. This chain joins TRBV30 and TRBJ2-7, with D possibly matching TRBD1 (6 bases). V gave up 4 bases and J gave up 0 bases, with 22 bases separating them. CDR1 is GTSNPN and CDR2 is SVGIG in the germline V gene (reference sequence). The CDR3 is 17 residues long.

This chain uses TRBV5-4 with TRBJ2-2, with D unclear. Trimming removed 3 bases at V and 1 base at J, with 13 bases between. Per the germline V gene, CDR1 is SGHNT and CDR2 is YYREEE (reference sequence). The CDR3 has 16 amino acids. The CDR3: CASSSGRHQNTGELFF. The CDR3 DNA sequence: TGTGCCAGCAGCTCAGGACGACATCAGAACACCGGGGAGCTGTTTTTT. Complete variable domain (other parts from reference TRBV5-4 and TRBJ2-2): ETGVTQSPTHLIKTRGQQVTLRCSSQSGHNTVSWYQQALGQGPQFIFQYYREEENGRGNFPPRFSGLQFPNYSSELNVNALELDDSALYLCASSSGRHQNTGELFFGEGSRLTVL.

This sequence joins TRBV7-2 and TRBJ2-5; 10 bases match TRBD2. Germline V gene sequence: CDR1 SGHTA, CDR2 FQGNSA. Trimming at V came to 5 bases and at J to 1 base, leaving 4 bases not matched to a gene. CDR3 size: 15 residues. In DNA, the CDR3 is TGTGCCAGCAGCACTGGACTAGCGGTCCAAGAGACCCAGTACTTC. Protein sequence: CASSTGLAVQETQYF.

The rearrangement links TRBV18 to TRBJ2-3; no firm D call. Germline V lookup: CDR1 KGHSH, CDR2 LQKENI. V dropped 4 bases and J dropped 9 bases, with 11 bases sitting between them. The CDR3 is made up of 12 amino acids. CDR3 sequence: CASSLEIETQYF. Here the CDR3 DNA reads TGTGCCAGCTCACTAGAGATCGAGACGCAGTATTTT. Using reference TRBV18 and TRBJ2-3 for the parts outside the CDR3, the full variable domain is NAGVMQNPRHLVRRRGQEARLRCSPMKGHSHVYWYRQLPEEGLKFMVYLQKENIIDESGMPKERFSAEFPKEGPSILRIQQVVRGDSAAYFCASSLEIETQYFGPGTRLTVL.

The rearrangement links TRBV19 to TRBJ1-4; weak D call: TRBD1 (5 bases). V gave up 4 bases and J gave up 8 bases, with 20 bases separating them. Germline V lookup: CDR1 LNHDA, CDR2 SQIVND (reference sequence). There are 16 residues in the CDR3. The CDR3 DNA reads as TGTGCCAGTAGTAATCTGATGACGCCCTGGGGGGAAAAACTGTTTTTT. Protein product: CASSNLMTPWGEKLFF.

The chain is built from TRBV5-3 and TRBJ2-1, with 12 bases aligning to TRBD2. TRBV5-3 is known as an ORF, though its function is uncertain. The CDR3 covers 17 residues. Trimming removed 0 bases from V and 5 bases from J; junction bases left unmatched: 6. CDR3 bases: TGTGCCAGAAGCTTGGGACTAGCGGGAGTAGGTAACAATGAGCAGTTCTTC. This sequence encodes CARSLGLAGVGNNEQFF.

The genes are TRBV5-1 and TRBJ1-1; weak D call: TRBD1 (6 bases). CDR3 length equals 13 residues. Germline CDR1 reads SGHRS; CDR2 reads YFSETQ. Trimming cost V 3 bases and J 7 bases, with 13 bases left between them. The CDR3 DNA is TGCGCCAGCAGCTACTGGGGGCAGAGTGAAGCTTTCTTT. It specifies CASSYWGQSEAFF.

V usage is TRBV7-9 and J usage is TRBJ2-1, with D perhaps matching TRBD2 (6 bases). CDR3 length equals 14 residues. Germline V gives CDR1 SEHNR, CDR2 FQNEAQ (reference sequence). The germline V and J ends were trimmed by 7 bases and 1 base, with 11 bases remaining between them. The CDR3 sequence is CASTPLASYNEQFF. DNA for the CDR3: TGTGCCAGCACCCCACTAGCTTCCTACAATGAGCAGTTCTTC.

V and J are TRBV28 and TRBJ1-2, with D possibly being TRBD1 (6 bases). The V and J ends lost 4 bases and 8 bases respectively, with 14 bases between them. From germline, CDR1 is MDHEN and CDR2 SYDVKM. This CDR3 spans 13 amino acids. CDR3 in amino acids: CASSYRAVKGYTF. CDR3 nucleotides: TGTGCCAGCAGTTACAGGGCAGTAAAGGGCTACACCTTC.

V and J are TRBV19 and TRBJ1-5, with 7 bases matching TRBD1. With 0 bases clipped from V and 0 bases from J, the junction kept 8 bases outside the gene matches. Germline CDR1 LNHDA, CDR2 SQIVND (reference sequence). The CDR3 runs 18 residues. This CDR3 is CASSIDLGRGYSNQPQHF. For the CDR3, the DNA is TGTGCCAGTAGTATAGATCTCGGCAGGGGGTATAGCAATCAGCCCCAGCATTTT.

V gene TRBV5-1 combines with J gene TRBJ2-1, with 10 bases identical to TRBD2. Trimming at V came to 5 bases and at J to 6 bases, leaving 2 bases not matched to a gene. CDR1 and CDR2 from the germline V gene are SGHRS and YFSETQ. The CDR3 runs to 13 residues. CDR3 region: CASRLAGVNEQFF. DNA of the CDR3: TGCGCCAGCAGGCTAGCGGGAGTCAATGAGCAGTTCTTC.

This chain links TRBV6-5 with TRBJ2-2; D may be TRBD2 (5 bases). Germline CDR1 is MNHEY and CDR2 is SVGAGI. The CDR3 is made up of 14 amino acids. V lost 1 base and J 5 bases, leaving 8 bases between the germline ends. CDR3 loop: CASSYFRGTGELFF. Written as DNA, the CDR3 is TGTGCCAGCAGTTACTTTCGCGGGACCGGGGAGCTGTTTTTT.

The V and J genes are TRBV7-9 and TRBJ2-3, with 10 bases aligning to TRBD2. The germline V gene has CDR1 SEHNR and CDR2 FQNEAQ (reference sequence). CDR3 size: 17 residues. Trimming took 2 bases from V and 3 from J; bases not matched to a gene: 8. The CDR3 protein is CASSLPSGRGGTDTQYF. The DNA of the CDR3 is TGTGCCAGCAGCTTACCTAGCGGGAGAGGGGGAACAGATACGCAGTATTTT.

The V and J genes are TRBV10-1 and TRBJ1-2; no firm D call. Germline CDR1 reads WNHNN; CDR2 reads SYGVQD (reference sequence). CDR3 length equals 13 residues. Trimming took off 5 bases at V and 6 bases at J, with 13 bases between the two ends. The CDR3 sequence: CASSSGPWDGYTF. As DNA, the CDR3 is TGCGCCAGCAGTTCCGGACCGTGGGATGGCTACACCTTC.

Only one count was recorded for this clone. The CDR3 DNA follows: TGTGCCAGCTCACCAGAATCGAAGAATGAGCAGTTCTTC. Protein product: CASSPESKNEQFF. The J gene is TRBJ2-1, the V gene TRBV18; D call uncertain. V was shortened by 2 bases and J by 7 bases, with 9 bases between the two germline ends. CDR1 is KGHSH and CDR2 is LQKENI in the germline V gene. This CDR3 comprises 13 residues.

The CDR3 nucleotides read TGTGCCAGCAGCCAAGACCGAAAGGGAGAATCACGGCAGTACTTC. Translating gives CASSQDRKGESRQYF. V is TRBV14 and J is TRBJ2-7; TRBD2 is a possible D gene (5 bases). V was pared by 0 bases and J by 9 bases, with 18 bases between. Germline values: CDR1 SGHDN, CDR2 FVKESK. The CDR3 loop spans 15 amino acids.

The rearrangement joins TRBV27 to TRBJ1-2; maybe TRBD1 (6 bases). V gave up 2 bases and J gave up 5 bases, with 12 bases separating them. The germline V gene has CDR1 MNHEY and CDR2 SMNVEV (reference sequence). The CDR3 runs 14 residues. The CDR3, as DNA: TGTGCCAGCAGTTTACGGGACGGGACATATGGCTACACCTTC. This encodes CASSLRDGTYGYTF.